The 8 T cell receptor beta chains listed next were all sequenced from one sample in a study of cytomegalovirus exposure and HLA in healthy donors. Amplification used 60 Vbeta primers and 13 Jbeta primers. Sequencing was performed with immunoSEQ multiplex PCR; in TCRdb, only in-frame clones are kept and a portion is missing. The repertoire holds 120,000 or so clones, about 85% seen once, with 0.2% to 0.25% in the top ten. The material sequenced was PBMCs. The receptors were sampled from a middle-aged man in good health and CMV-seronegative.

The V call is TRBV5-6, the J call TRBJ2-5; the match to TRBD2 covers 8 bases. V shed 4 bases and J 2 bases; nucleotides not matched to a gene: 7. The CDR3 is 15 residues long. CDR1 and CDR2 from the germline V gene are SGHDT and YYEEEE. The DNA for the CDR3 is TGTGCCAGCAGCCTCCGACTAGCGCGACAAGAGACCCAGTACTTC. It specifies CASSLRLARQETQYF.

The rearrangement joins TRBV14 to TRBJ1-2; 7 bases agree with TRBD1. The germline V gene has CDR1 SGHDN and CDR2 FVKESK. V dropped 3 bases and J dropped 0; count of bases not matched to a gene: 10. The CDR3 is made up of 17 amino acids. Here the CDR3 reads CASSQVTGHSANYGYTF. The DNA of the CDR3 is TGTGCCAGCAGCCAGGTGACAGGGCATTCAGCTAACTATGGCTACACCTTC.

The V and J genes are TRBV10-3 and TRBJ2-3; 9 positions match TRBD2. The CDR3 is 16 residues long. Losses at the gene ends were 6 bases for V and 1 base for J; bases not matched to a gene: 8. Per the germline V gene, CDR1 is ENHRY and CDR2 is SYGVKD. CDR3: CAISTSKRGGTDTQYF. In DNA form, the CDR3 reads TGTGCCATCAGCACCTCCAAGCGGGGGGGCACAGATACGCAGTATTTT.

This sequence joins TRBV28 and TRBJ1-5, with TRBD1 matching 7 bases. CDR3 length equals 13 residues. The V and J ends lost 6 bases and 7 bases, in that order; junction bases with no gene match: 6. CDR1 and CDR2 from the germline V gene are MDHEN and SYDVKM. The CDR3 reads CASRETGNQPQHF. CDR3 bases: TGTGCCAGCAGAGAGACAGGGAACCAGCCCCAGCATTTT.

This chain connects TRBV19 to TRBJ1-2; 7 nucleotides align to TRBD1. Germline assignment: CDR1 LNHDA and CDR2 SQIVND (reference sequence). V gave up 3 bases and J gave up 1 base; unmatched junction bases: 8. The CDR3 is 16 amino acids. The DNA of the CDR3 is TGTGCCAGTAGTATGGTCAGGGGGGATCTTAACTATGGCTACACCTTC. It translates to CASSMVRGDLNYGYTF.

This rearrangement joins TRBV5-1 to TRBJ1-4; D call uncertain. V dropped 0 bases and J dropped 1 base, with 4 bases sitting between them. The CDR3 extends over 14 amino acids. Germline CDR1 and CDR2: SGHRS and YFSETQ. The CDR3 bases are TGCGCCAGCAGCTTGGGACAAACTAATGAAAAACTGTTTTTT. As protein: CASSLGQTNEKLFF.

This chain uses TRBV6-5 with TRBJ2-3, with D tentatively TRBD2 (5 bases). Germline lookup yields CDR1 MNHEY and CDR2 SVGAGI. V was cut by 6 bases and J by 4 bases, with 17 bases left in between. There are 15 residues in the CDR3. CDR3 nucleotides: TGTGCCAGCAGAGTGAGGGCGGGCCGGGCAGATACGCAGTATTTT. It specifies CASRVRAGRADTQYF.

The chain combines TRBV6-4 with TRBJ1-1; 10 nucleotides align to TRBD1. The CDR3 consists of 15 residues. Germline loops: CDR1 MRHNA, CDR2 SNTAGT. J lost 2 bases, V lost 2 bases, and 2 bases had no gene match. CDR3 sequence: CASSDRTGGNTEAFF. The CDR3 coding sequence is TGTGCCAGCAGTGACCGGACAGGGGGTAACACTGAAGCTTTCTTT.